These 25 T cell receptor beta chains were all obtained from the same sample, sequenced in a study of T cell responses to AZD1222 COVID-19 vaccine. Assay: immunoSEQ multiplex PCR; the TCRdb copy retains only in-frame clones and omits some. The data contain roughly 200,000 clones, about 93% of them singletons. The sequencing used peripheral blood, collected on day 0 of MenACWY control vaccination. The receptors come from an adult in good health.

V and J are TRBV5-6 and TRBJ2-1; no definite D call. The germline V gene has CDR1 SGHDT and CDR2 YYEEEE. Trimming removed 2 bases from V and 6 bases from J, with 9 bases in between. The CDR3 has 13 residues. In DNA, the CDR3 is TGTGCCAGCAGCTTCAGCGCTAGCAATGAGCAGTTCTTC. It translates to CASSFSASNEQFF.

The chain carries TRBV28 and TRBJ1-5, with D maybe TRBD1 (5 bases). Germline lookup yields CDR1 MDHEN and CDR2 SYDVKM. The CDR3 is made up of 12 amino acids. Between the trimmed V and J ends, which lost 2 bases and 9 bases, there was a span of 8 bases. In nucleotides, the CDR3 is TGTGCCAGCAGTTTAGCCGGGGGGCCCCAGCATTTT. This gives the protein CASSLAGGPQHF.

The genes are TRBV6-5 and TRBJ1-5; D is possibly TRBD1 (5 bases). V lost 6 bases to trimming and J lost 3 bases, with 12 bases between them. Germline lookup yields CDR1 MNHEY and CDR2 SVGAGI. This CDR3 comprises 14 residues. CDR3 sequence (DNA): TGTGCCAGCAGCTATGGGGGTAACAATCAGCCCCAGCATTTT. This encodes CASSYGGNNQPQHF.

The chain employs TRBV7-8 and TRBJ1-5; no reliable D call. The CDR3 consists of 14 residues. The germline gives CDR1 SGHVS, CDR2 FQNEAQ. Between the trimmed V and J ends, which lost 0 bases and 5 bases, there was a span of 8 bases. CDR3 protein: CASSLAIFDQPQHF. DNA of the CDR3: TGTGCCAGCAGCTTAGCGATCTTTGATCAGCCCCAGCATTTT.

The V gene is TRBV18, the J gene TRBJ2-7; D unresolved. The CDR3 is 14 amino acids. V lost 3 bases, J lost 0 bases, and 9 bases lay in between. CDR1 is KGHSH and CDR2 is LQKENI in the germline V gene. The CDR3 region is CASSPRTSSYEQYF. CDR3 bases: TGTGCCAGCTCACCGCGGACCTCCTCCTACGAGCAGTACTTC.

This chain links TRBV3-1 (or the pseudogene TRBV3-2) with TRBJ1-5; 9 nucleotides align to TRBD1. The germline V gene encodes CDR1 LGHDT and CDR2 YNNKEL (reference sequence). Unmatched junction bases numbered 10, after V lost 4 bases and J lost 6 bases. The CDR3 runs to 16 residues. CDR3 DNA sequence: TGTGCCAGCAGCCCCACCGGGACAGGGTACGGTCAGCCCCAGCATTTT. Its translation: CASSPTGTGYGQPQHF.

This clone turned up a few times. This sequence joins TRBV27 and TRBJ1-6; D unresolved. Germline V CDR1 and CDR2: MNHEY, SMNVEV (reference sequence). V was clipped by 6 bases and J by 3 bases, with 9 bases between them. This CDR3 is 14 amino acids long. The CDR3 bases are TGTGCCAGCAGATCCAGCCGCTATAATTCACCCCTCCACTTT. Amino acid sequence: CASRSSRYNSPLHF.

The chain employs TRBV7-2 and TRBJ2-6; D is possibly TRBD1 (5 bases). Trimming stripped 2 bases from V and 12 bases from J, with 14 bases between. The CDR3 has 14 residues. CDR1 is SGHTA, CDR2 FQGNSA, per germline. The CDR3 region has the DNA TGTGCCAGCAGCTTACAGGGCCCCGTAAGCGTCCTGACTTTC. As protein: CASSLQGPVSVLTF.

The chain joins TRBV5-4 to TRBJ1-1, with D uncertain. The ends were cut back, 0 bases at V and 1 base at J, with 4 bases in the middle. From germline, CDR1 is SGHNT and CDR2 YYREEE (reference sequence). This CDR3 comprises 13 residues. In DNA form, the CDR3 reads TGTGCCAGCAGCTTGGAAGCGAACACTGAAGCTTTCTTT. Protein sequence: CASSLEANTEAFF.

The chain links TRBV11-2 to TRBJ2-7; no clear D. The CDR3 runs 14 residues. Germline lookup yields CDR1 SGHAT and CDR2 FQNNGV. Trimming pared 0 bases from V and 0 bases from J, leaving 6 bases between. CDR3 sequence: CASSLEPSSYEQYF. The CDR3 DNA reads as TGTGCCAGCAGCTTAGAACCGAGCTCCTACGAGCAGTACTTC.

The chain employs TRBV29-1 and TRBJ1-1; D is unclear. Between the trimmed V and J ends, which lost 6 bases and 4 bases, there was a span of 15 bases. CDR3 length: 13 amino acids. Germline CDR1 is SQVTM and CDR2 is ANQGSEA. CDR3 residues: CSVLGSGITEAFF. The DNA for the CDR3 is TGCAGCGTCCTAGGGAGCGGAATCACTGAAGCTTTCTTT.

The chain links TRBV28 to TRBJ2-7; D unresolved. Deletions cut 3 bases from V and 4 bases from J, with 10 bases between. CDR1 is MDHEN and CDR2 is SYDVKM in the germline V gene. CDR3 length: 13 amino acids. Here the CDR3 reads CASSFNGRYEQYF. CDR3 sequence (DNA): TGTGCCAGCAGTTTTAATGGCAGGTACGAGCAGTACTTC.

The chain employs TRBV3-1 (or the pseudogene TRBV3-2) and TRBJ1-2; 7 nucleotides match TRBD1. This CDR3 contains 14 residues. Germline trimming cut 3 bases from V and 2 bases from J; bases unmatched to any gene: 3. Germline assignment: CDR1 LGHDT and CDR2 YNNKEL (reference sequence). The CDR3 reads CASSQQTGNYGYTF. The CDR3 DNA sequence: TGTGCCAGCAGCCAGCAGACAGGGAACTATGGCTACACCTTC.

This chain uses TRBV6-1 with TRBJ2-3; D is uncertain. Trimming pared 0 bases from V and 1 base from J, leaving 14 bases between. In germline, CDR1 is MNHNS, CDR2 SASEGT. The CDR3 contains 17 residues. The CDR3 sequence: CASSEAGGRLGTDTQYF. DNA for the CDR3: TGTGCCAGCAGTGAAGCGGGTGGCAGACTGGGCACAGATACGCAGTATTTT.

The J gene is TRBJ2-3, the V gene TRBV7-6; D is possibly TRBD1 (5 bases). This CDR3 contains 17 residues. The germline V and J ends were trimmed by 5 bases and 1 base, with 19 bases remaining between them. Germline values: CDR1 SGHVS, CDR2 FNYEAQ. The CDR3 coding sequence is TGTGCCAGCAGCCGTGTAGGCAGGGCTCCTGGCACAGATACGCAGTATTTT. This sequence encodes CASSRVGRAPGTDTQYF.

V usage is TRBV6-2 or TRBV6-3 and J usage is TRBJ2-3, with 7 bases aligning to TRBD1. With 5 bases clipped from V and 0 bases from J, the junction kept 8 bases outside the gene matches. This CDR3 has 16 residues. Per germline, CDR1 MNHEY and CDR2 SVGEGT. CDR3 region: CASSIGTASSTDTQYF. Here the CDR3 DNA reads TGTGCCAGCAGTATTGGGACAGCATCTAGCACAGATACGCAGTATTTT.

In DNA, the CDR3 is TGTGCCAGCAGCTTCGGTAGCGGGGGGGCCATAGAGACCCAGTACTTC. Amino acid sequence: CASSFGSGGAIETQYF. The genes are TRBV5-4 and TRBJ2-5, with 11 nucleotides matching TRBD2. The trim removed 2 bases at V and 4 bases at J, leaving 7 bases unmatched. CDR1 and CDR2 from the germline V gene are SGHNT and YYREEE (reference sequence). The CDR3 runs 16 residues.

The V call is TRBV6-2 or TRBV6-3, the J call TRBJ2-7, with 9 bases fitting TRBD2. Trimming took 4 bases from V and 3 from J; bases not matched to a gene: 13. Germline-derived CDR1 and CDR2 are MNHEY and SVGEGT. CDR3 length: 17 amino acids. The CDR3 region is CASSSLAGATLYYEQYF. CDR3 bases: TGTGCCAGCAGTTCCTTAGCGGGGGCCACCCTCTACTACGAGCAGTACTTC.

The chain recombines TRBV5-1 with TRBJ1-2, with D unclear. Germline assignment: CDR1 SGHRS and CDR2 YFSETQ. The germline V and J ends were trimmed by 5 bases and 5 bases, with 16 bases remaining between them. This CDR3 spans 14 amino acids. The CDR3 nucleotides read TGCGCCAGCAGTTCCACCTCGGCTACATATGGCTACACCTTC. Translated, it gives CASSSTSATYGYTF.

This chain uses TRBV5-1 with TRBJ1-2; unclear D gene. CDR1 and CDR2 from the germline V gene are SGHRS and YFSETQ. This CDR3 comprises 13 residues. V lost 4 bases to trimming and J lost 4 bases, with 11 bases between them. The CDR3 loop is CASSSAGTYGYTF. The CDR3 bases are TGCGCCAGCAGCAGTGCAGGAACCTATGGCTACACCTTC.

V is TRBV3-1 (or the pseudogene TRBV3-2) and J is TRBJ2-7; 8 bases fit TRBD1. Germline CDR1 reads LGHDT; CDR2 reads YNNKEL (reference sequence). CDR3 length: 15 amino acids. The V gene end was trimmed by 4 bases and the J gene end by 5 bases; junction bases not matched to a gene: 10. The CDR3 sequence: CASSRPGTGTNEQYF. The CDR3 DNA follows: TGTGCCAGCAGCCGACCCGGGACAGGTACGAACGAGCAGTACTTC.

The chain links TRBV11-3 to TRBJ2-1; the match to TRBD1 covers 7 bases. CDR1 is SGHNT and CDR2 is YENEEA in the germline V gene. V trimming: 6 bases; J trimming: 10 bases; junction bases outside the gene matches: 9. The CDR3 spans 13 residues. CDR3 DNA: TGTGCCAGCAGTCAGAACAGGGGTGGCGAGCAGTTCTTC. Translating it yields CASSQNRGGEQFF. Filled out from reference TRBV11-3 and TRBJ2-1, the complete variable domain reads EAGVVQSPRYKIIEKKQPVAFWCNPISGHNTLYWYLQNLGQGPELLIRYENEEAVDDSQLPKDRFSAERLKGVDSTLKIQPAELGDSAVYLCASSQNRGGEQFFGPGTRLTVL.

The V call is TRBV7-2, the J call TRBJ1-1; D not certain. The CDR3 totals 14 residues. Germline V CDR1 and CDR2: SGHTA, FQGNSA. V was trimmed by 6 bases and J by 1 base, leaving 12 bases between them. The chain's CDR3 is CASRMTFTNTEAFF. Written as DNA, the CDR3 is TGTGCCAGCAGGATGACATTTACGAACACTGAAGCTTTCTTT.

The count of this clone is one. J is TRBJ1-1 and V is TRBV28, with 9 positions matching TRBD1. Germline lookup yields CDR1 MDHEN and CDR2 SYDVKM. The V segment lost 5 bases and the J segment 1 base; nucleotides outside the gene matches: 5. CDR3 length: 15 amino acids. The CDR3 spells CASSNSGQGNTEAFF. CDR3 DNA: TGTGCCAGCAGTAACTCGGGACAGGGGAACACTGAAGCTTTCTTT.

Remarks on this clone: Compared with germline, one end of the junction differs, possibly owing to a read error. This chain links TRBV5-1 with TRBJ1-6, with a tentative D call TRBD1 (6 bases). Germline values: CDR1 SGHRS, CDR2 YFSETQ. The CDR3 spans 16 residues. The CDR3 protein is CASTPDLGDNNSPLHF. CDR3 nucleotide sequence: TGCGCCAGCACCCCCGATCTGGGGGACAATAACTCACCCCTCCACTTT.